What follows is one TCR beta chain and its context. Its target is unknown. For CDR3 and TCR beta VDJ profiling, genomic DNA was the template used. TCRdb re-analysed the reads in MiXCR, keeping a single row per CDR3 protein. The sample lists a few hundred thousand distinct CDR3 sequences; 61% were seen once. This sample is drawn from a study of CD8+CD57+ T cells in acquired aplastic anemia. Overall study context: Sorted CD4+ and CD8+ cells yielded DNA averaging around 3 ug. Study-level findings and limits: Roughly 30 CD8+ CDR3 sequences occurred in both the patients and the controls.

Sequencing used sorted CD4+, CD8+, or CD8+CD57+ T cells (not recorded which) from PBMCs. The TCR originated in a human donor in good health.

Here the CDR3 DNA reads TGTGCCAGCAGTCGAGCGGGTTCGACCGGGGAGCTGTTTTTT. Translation gives CASSRAGSTGELFF. This rearrangement joins TRBV6-4 to TRBJ2-2, with D perhaps TRBD2 (6 bases). Between the trimmed V and J ends, which lost 5 bases and 5 bases, there was a span of 12 bases. The CDR3 sequence is 14 residues long. Germline values: CDR1 MRHNA, CDR2 SNTAGT.